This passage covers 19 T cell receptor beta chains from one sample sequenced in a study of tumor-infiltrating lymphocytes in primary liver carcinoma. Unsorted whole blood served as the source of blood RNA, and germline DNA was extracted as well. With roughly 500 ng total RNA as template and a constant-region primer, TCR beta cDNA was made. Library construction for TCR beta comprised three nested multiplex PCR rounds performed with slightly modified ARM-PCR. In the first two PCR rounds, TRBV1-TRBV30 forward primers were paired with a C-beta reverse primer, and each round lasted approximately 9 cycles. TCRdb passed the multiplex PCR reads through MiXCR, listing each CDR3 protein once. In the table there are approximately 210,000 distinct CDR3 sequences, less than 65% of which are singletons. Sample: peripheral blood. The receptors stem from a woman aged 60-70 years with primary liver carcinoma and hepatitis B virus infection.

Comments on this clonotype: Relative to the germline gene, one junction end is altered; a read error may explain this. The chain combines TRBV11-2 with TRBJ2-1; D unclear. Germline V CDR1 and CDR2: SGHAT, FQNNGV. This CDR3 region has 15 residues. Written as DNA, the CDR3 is TGTGCCAGCAGCTCTACCTTGGCCTCCTACAATGAGGAGTTCTTC. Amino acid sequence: CASSSTLASYNEEFF.

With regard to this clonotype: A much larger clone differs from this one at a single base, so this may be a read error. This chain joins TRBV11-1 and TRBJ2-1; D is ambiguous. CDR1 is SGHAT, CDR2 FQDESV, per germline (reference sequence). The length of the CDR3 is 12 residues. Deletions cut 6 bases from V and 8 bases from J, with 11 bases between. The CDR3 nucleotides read TGTGCCAGCAGATTGTTCCTGGATGAGCAGTTCTTC. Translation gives CASRLFLDEQFF. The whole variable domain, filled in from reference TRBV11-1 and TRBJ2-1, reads EAEVAQSPRYKITEKSQAVAFWCDPISGHATLYWYRQILGQGPELLVQFQDESVVDDSQLPKDRFSAERLKGVDSTLKIQPAELGDSAMYLCASRLFLDEQFFGPGTRLTVL.

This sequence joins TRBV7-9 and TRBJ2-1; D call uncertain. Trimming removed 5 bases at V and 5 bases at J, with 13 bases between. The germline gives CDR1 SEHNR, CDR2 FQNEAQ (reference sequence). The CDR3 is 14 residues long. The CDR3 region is CASSDTTLDNEQFF. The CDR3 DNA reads TGTGCCAGCAGCGATACGACACTGGACAATGAGCAGTTCTTC.

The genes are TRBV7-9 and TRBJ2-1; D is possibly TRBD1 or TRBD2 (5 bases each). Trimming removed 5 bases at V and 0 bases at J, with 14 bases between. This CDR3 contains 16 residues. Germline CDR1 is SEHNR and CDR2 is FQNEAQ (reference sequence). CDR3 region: CASSPRDRSSYNEQFF. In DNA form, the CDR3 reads TGTGCCAGCAGCCCAAGGGACCGCAGCTCCTACAATGAGCAGTTCTTC.

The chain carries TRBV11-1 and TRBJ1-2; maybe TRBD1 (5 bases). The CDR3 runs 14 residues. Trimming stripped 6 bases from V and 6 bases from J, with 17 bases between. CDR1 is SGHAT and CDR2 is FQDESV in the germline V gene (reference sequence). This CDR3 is CASRHRHSYHGYTF. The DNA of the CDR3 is TGTGCCAGCAGACACAGGCACTCCTACCATGGCTACACCTTC.

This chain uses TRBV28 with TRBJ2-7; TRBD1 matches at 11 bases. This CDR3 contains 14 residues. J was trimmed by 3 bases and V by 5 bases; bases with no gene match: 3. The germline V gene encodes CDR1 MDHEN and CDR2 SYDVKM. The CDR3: CASSTGTGGYEQYF. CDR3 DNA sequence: TGTGCCAGCAGTACTGGGACAGGGGGCTACGAGCAGTACTTC.

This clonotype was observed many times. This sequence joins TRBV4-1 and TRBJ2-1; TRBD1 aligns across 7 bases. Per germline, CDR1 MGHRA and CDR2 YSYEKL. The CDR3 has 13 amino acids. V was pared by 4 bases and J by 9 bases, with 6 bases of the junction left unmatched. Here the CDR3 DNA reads TGCGCCAGCAGCCGGTCCCAGGGGGTTGAGCAGTTCTTC. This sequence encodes CASSRSQGVEQFF.

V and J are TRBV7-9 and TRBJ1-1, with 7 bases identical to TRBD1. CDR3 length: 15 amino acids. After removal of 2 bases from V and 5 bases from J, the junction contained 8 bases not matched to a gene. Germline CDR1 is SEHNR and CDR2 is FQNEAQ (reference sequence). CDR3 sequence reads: CASSLTGTVGTEAFF. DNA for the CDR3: TGTGCCAGCAGCTTAACCGGGACAGTGGGGACTGAAGCTTTCTTT.

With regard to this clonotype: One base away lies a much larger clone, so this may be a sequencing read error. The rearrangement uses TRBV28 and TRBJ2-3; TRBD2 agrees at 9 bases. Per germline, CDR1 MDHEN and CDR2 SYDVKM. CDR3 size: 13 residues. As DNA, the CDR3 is TGTGCCTCTGAATTGGCGGGAGGGGATACGCGGTATTTT. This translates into CASELAGGDTRYF.

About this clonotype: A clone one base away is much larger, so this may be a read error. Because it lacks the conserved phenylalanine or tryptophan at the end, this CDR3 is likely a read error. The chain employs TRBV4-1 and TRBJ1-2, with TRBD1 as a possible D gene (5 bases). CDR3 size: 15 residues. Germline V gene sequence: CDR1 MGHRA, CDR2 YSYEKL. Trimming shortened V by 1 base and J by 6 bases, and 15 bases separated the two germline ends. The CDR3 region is CASSQGQGEMNGYTL. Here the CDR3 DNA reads TGCGCCAGCAGCCAAGGCCAGGGCGAAATGAATGGCTACACCCTC.

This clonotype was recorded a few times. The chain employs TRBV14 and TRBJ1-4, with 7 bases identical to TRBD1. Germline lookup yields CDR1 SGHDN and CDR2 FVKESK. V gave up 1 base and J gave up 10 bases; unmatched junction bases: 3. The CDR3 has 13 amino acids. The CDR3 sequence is CASSQVSGGKLFF. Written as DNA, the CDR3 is TGTGCCAGCAGCCAAGTGTCAGGGGGAAAACTGTTTTTT.

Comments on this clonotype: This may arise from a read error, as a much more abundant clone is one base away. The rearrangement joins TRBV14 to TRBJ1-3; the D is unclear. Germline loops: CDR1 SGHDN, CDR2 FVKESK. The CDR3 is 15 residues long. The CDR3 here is CANSQVQSSGNTIYF. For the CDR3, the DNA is TGTGCCAACAGCCAAGTGCAGAGCTCTGGAAACACCATATATTTT.

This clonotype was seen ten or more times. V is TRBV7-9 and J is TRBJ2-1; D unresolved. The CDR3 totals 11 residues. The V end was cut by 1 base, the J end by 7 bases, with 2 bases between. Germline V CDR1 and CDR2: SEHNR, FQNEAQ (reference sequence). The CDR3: CASSLENEQFF. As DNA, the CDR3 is TGTGCCAGCAGCTTAGAAAATGAGCAGTTCTTC.

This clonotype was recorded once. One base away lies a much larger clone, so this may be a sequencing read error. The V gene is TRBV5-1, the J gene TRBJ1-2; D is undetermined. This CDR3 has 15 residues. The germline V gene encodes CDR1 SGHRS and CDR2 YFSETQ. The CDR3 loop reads CASSLLGPPNYGYIF. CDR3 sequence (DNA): TGCGCCAGCAGCCTCCTTGGTCCCCCTAACTATGGCTACATCTTC.

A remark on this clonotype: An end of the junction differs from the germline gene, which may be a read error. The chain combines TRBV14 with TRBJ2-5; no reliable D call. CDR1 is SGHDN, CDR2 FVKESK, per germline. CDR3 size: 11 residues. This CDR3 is CASSLGEIQYF. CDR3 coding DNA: TGTGCCAGCAGCCTCGGAGAGATCCAGTACTTC.

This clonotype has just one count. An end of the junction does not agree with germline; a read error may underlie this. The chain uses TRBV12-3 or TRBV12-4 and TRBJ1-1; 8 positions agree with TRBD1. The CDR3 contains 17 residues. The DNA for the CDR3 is TGTGCCAGCAGCCCCGACCGGACAGGGATCGGGACCATTGAAGCTTCCTTT. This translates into CASSPDRTGIGTIEASF.

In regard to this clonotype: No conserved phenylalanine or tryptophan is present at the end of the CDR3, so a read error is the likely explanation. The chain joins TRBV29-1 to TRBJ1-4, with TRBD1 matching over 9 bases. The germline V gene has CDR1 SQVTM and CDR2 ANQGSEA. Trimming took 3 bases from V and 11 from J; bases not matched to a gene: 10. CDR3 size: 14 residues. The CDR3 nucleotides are TGCAGCGTTGAGATACAGGGGGCGTTGAGGAAACTGTTTTCT. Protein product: CSVEIQGALRKLFS.

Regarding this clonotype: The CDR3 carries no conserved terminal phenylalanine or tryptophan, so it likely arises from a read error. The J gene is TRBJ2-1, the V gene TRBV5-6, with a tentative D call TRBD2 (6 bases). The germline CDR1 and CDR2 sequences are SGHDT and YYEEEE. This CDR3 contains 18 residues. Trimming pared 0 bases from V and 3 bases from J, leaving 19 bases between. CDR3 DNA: TGTGCCAGCAGCTTGGCTCCGGAGGGGCGGGGAAACTACAATGAGCAGTTCCTC. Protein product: CASSLAPEGRGNYNEQFL.

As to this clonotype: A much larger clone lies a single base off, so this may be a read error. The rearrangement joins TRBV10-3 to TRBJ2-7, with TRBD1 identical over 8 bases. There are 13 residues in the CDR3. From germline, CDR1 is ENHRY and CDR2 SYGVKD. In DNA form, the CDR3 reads TGTGCCATCACCCGGGACAGGAACTACGAGCGGTACTTC. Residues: CAITRDRNYERYF.